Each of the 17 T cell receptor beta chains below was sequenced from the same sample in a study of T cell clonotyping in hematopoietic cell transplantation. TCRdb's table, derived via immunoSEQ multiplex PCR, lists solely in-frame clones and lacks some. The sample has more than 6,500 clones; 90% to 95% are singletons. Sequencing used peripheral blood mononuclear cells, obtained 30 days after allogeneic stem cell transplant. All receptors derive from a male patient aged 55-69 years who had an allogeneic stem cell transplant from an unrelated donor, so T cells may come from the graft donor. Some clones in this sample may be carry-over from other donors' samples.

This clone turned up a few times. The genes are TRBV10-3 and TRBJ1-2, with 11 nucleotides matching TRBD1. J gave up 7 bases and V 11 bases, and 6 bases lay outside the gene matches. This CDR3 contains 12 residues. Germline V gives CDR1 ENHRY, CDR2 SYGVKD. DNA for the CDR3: TGTGCCGGAAGGACAGGGGGCACTGGCTACACCTTC. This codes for CAGRTGGTGYTF.

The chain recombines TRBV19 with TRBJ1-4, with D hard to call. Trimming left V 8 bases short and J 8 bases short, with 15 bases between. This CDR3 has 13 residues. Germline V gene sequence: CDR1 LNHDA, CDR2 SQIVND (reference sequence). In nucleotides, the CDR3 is TGTGCCAGTGTTGGACCCGCGCGGGAAAAACTGTTTTTT. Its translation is CASVGPAREKLFF.

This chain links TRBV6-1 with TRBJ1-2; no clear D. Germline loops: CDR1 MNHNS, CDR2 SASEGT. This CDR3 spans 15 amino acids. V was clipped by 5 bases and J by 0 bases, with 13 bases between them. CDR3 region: CASSRQGRANYGYTF. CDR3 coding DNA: TGTGCCAGCAGTCGACAAGGTCGGGCTAACTATGGCTACACCTTC.

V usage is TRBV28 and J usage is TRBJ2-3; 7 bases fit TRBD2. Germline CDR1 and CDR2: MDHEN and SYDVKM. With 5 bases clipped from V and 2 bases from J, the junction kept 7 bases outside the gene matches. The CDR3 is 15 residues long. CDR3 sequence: CASSTDRDYTDTQYF. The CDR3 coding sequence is TGTGCCAGCAGTACCGACCGGGACTACACAGATACGCAGTATTTT.

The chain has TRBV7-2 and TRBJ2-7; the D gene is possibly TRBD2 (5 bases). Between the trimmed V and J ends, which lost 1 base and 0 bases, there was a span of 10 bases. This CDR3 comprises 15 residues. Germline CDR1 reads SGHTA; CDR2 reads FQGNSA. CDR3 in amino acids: CASSLGRRSSYEQYF. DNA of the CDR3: TGTGCCAGCAGCTTAGGCCGGAGGAGCTCCTACGAGCAGTACTTC.

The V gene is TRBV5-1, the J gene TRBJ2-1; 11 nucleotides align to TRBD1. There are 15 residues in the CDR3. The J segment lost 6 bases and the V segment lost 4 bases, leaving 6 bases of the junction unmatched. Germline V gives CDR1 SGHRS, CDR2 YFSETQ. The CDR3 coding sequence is TGCGCCAGCAGCAGGACAGGGGGCGCCCTCAATGAGCAGTTCTTC. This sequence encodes CASSRTGGALNEQFF.

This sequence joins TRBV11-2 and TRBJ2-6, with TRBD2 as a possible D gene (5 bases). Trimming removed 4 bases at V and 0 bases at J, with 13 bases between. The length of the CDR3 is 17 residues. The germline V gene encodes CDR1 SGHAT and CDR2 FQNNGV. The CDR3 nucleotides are TGTGCCAGCAGCTCCTCGCGGGTAAACTCTGGGGCCAACGTCCTGACTTTC. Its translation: CASSSSRVNSGANVLTF.

The CDR3 DNA reads as TGTGCCAGCAGCTTAGAGGGCGGGGCAGTTTGGTATTTT. The encoded protein is CASSLEGGAVWYF. The rearrangement joins TRBV7-9 to TRBJ2-3, with D possibly being TRBD2 (6 bases). Germline V gene lookup returns CDR1 SEHNR and CDR2 FQNEAQ (reference sequence). V was cut by 1 base and J by 14 bases, with 16 bases left in between. This CDR3 is 13 amino acids long.

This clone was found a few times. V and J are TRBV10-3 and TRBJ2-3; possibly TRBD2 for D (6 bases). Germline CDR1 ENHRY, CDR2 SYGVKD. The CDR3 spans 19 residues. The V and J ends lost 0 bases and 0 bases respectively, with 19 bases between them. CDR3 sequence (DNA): TGTGCCATCAGTGAGTCGGGTTACGGAGGGCCCACTAGCACAGATACGCAGTATTTT. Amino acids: CAISESGYGGPTSTDTQYF.

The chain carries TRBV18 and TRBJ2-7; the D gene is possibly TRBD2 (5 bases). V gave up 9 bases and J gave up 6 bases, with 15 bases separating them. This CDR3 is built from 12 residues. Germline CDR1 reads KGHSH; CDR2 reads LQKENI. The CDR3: CASSPRVGEQYF. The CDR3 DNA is TGTGCCAGTTCCCCGAGGGTGGGCGAGCAGTACTTC.

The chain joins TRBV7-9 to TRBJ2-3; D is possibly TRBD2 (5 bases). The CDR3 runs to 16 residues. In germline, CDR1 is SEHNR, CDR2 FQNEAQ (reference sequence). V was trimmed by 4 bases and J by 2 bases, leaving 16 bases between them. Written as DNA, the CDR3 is TGTGCCAGCAGCTCACTACGGGGAAGTGACACAGATACGCAGTATTTT. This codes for CASSSLRGSDTDTQYF.

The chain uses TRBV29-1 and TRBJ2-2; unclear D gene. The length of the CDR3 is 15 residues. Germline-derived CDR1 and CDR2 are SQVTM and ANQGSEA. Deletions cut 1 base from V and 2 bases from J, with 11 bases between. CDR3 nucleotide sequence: TGCAGCGTTGAAGCCCGGTCGGTTAACACCGGGGAGCTGTTTTTT. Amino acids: CSVEARSVNTGELFF.

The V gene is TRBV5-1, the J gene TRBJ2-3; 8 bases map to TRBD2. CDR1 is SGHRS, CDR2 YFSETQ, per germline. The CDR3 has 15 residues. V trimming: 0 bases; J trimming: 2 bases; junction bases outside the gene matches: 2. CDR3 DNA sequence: TGCGCCAGCAGCTTGGTAGCGGGGAACACAGATACGCAGTATTTT. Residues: CASSLVAGNTDTQYF.

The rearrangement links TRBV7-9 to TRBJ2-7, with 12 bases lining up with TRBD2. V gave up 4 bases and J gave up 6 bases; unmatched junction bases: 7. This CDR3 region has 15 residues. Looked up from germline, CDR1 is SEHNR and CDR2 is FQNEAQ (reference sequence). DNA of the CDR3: TGTGCCAGCAGCTGGAGAACTAGCGGGAGGCTCGAGCAGTACTTC. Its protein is CASSWRTSGRLEQYF.

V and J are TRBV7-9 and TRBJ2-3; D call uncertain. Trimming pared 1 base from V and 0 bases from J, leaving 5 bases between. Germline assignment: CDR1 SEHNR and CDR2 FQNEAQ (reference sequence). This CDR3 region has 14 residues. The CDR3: CASSLERSTDTQYF. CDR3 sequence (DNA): TGTGCCAGCAGCTTAGAACGGAGCACAGATACGCAGTATTTT. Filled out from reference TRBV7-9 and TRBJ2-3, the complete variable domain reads DTGVSQNPRHKITKRGQNVTFRCDPISEHNRLYWYRQTLGQGPEFLTYFQNEAQLEKSRLLSDRFSAERPKGSFSTLEIQRTEQGDSAMYLCASSLERSTDTQYFGPGTRLTVL.

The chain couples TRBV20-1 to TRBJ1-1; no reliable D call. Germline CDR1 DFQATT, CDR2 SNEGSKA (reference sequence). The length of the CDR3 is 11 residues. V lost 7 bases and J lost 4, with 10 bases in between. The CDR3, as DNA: TGCAGTGTAGATCGACTCACTGAAGCTTTCTTT. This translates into CSVDRLTEAFF.

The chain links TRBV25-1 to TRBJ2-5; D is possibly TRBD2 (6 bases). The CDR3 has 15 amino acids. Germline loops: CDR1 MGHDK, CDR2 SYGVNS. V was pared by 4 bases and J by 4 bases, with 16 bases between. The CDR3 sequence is CASSGSSGGTETQYF. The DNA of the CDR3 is TGTGCCAGCAGTGGGTCGTCTGGAGGGACAGAGACCCAGTACTTC.